The present TCR beta chain was sequenced within a study of cytomegalovirus exposure and HLA in healthy donors. Study-wide findings and caveats: In a later analysis, TCR beta V- and J-gene trimming was associated with a missense DCLRE1C variant.

CDR3 size: 16 residues. CDR1 is MNHNY and CDR2 is SVGAGI in the germline V gene (reference sequence). The ends were cut back, 2 bases at V and 5 bases at J, with 19 bases in the middle. In the PCR, 60 Vbeta and 13 Jbeta primers were used. Sequencing was performed with immunoSEQ multiplex PCR; in TCRdb, only in-frame clones are kept and a portion is missing. The table shows around 170,000 clones, with 65% to 75% occurring only once. Notes on this clone: Its antigen is currently unknown.

Sequencing used PBMCs. The clonotype comes from a girl between 5 and 17 years old in good health and CMV-seronegative. V usage is TRBV6-6 and J usage is TRBJ2-7; D is perhaps TRBD2 (7 bases). The CDR3 reads CASSYVSRGGRNEQYF. CDR3 in DNA: TGTGCCAGCAGTTACGTGAGCAGGGGAGGGCGGAACGAGCAGTACTTC.